This TCR beta chain was captured in a study of cytomegalovirus exposure and HLA in healthy donors (dated by TCRdb to between 2016 and 2019). Background for the entire study: In an earlier analysis of roughly 500 of the donors, 250 to 350 Gb of sequence data and 90 million to 120 million unique TCR beta sequences from roughly 180 million T cells were reported. A later analysis re-analyzed previously published TCR beta repertoires from 650 to 800 donors and added high-resolution HLA genotyping to study TCR occurrence patterns. Class I and class II HLA loci were covered by the typing at four-digit resolution. Rather than drawing on any new phenotypic data, the later analysis identified candidate immune exposures from TCR beta sequences and the way those sequences occurred across donors. An early release covering 550 to 700 HLA-typed donors comprised about 300 gigabases of sequencing data and around 80 million unique TCR sequences. Four or five DR-DQ haplotypes were treated as single units for association and clustering because of strong linkage in the cohort. Alongside the repertoire data, information on donor age, sex, ethnicity and CMV serostatus was compiled. Every repertoire in the discovery cohort had been generated on one and the same sequencing platform. Using immunosequencing, the study profiled T cell repertoires from 666 subjects and related those repertoires to cytomegalovirus serostatus. Among about 400 genotyped donors of the cohort, an average of around 240,000 unique TCR beta nucleotide sequences was sequenced per donor, of which 15% to 20% were non-productive. The study aimed to test whether signatures of past pathogen exposure could be identified by cataloging public T cell receptors. The genetic ancestry cluster associated with self-reported Caucasian donors included 70% to 85% of the 300 to 450 genotyped donors. Typing coverage differed by locus: A, B, C, DRB1 and DQB1 were typed in roughly 620-640 donors, DQA1 in 522, DPA1 in some 600, and DPB1 in just under 490. In an earlier analysis of 500 to 650 of the donors, high-throughput TCR beta sequencing was used to judge whether each TCR beta V gene segment behaved as functional or pseudogenic. A separate validation cohort of approximately 120 different subjects was used in addition to the 666-subject first cohort. To predict cytomegalovirus infection status, the study combined high-throughput TCR immunosequencing, statistical association of individual TCRs with disease status, and machine learning. Genome-wide SNP genotypes for about 55% of the 666 donors were used in a later genetic analysis, which treated that subset as a discovery cohort. The research as a whole found: A later analysis found that TCR association rates varied across HLA loci, with DRB1 alleles showing the most associated TCRs and HLA-C alleles the fewest. The 87-base-pair reads could not distinguish some IMGT-functional V segments, including TRBV6-2 and TRBV6-3, so those segments were excluded. A further reported finding was that TCR beta sequences accurately predicted the HLA-A and HLA-B alleles for most subjects in the first cohort. Only TCR beta chains were sequenced in this cohort, and the absence of alpha or paired-chain data limited detectable features. In a later analysis, 15,000 to 20,000 TCR beta sequences were associated with specific HLA alleles at a false discovery rate of 0.05. Most TCR sequences were seen in very few donors, while some public TCRs were found in many individuals. CMV serostatus was the only immune exposure information available for the cohort. According to a later analysis, most CMV-associated TCR beta chains appeared to be HLA-restricted, and the HLA associations seemed to be driven largely by CMV exposure. Fewer than 20 rarely observed V segments, including chromosome 9 orphons, were excluded from the earlier analysis of almost 600 of the donors because counts were too low. In the study, some 160 TCR beta chains were listed as associated with cytomegalovirus. An earlier analysis of approximately 570 of the donors showed that most TCR beta V segments appeared in productive rearrangements either about 87% or about 30% of the time, which broadly matched IMGT annotations. A few of the identified cytomegalovirus-associated TCR beta chains were confirmed in vitro to be specific for cytomegalovirus antigens. The sequencing pipeline was judged likely to have produced a cluster of highly shared sequence variants as a technical artifact. The authors suggested that the approach could potentially be generalized to other disease states and immunological phenotypes. Linkage disequilibrium might explain the correlated functional status among segregating V segments, but an unknown experimental factor could not be ruled out. Several of the top co-occurrence clusters appeared to be linked to parvovirus B19, influenza, CMV and Epstein-Barr virus, according to a later analysis. Because HLA typing was unavailable for some donors at each locus, only the typed subset was used in association tests. Assigning TCR associations to individual alleles was difficult when HLA alleles, especially DR and DQ, strongly co-occurred. In a later genetic analysis, a missense DCLRE1C variant was associated with V-gene and J-gene trimming of TCR beta chains, and the association was replicated in an independent cohort. Roughly uniform sequencing depth across donors was assumed in presence/absence analyses, although this assumption may not hold. Cytomegalovirus status was reported to be diagnosed by the classifier with high specificity and sensitivity in both the original and validation cohorts. In a later analysis, HLA-associated TCR beta chains were found to be more clonally expanded and to have lower generation probabilities than equally common non-associated chains. In a later genetic analysis, fewer N-insertions in productive TCRs were reported among donors in an Asian-associated ancestry cluster than the roughly 710-donor mean.

The germline V gene (reference sequence) supplies CDR1 LNHDA and CDR2 SQIVND. The CDR3 spans 13 residues, from the cysteine through the phenylalanine. CDR3 DNA is the only sequence kept; it has 39 bases, read in frame from the first base. At the junction V is shortened by 4 bases and J by 3 bases; bases outside the gene matches: 0. The protocol used for the library was the immunoSEQ multiplex PCR assay. For the multiplex PCR, a mixture combining 60 forward primers for TCR Vbeta segments and 13 reverse primers for TCR Jbeta segments was used. The CDR3 region of rearranged TCR beta genes was amplified from genomic DNA by a multiplex PCR assay. Amplified TCR beta libraries were sequenced as 87-base-pair reads on the Illumina HiSeq System. The original pipeline was this. Across the 670 or so repertoires, a later analysis counted approximately 83 million unique TCR beta chains, some 11 million of which were shared by at least two donors. A nearest-neighbor algorithm error-corrected the raw reads and collapsed the reads into unique sequences, merging closely related sequences to remove PCR and sequencing errors. Alignment of CDR3 sequences to IMGT reference sequences was used to assign V, D and J gene segments. For a sequence to be retained, a match of at least six nucleotides to both a V gene segment and a J gene segment was required. Rearrangements were called productive when the CDR3 lacked stop codons and stayed in frame with V and J; all others were non-productive. CDR3 was defined according to IMGT convention as the region running from the second conserved V-encoded cysteine to the conserved J-encoded phenylalanine. The earlier analysis of about 620 of the donors excluded sequences that lacked an unambiguous match to a single V gene segment. In an earlier analysis of around 590 of the donors, a V segment was called functional when productive rearrangements were above 56.7%, and segregating when the standard deviation between donors exceeded 5%. A statistical classification framework was developed to diagnose cytomegalovirus status using the catalog of TCR beta chain sequences. A later analysis assigned V and J genes by comparing TCR nucleotide sequences with IMGT/GENE-DB human TR gene sequences. The TCRdist pipeline was used in a later analysis to assign CDR3 sequences and most-parsimonious VDJ recombination scenarios. In a later analysis, every TCR beta chain was defined by the combination of its CDR3 amino acid sequence and its V-gene family, and reads without a unique V-gene family were dropped. A later analysis removed 600 or so highly shared, low-generation-probability nucleotide sequences to deal with suspected cross-contamination and a sequencing artifact. A later analysis calculated a clonal expansion index for each public chain from normalized within-repertoire ranks of inferred template counts. A later analysis computed generation probabilities with a VDJ recombination model fitted to out-of-frame rearrangements, and checked the results against IGoR. In a later analysis, hypergeometric tests were used to score TCR-TCR, TCR-HLA and TCR-CMV co-occurrence, with a repertoire-size bias correction applied to TCR pairs. False discovery rates were estimated in a later analysis by permuting HLA or CMV assignments 20 times. In a later analysis, co-occurring TCRs were grouped using DBSCAN, and TCRdist sequence similarity was added for clustering within HLA-allele-positive subsets. Repertoires with fewer than 30,000 or more than 120,000 public chains were left out of co-occurrence clustering, as were five repertoires with anomalous nucleotide sharing. TCRdb retrieved this table from immuneACCESS and kept in-frame rearrangements only. Not all clones are present; in checked studies, unresolved V genes account for under half, and no reason is known for the remainder. V and J calls and clone size come straight from that table; D and trimming were deduced from the DNA. Here the sample has tens of thousands of clones; about 79% occur a single time. Roughly 1.5% of the sample comes from the top ten.

In total, over 600 healthy bone marrow donors made up the cohort. All cohort members were sampled while nominally healthy, although unrecorded immune exposures were likely present. The donor tested CMV seronegative, placing the donor among the 352 seronegative members of the cohort. Every donor gave a peripheral blood sample, and the peripheral blood mononuclear cells from that sample were used for TCR beta sequencing. The Qiagen DNeasy Blood Extraction Kit was used to extract genomic DNA from the blood cell samples. With regard to this clone: The antigen this receptor binds is unknown. No base quality information exists; no much larger clone differs at one position. This sample also contains other DNA sequences that code for the same CDR3.

Sequencing input: PBMCs. The source of this sequence is a middle-aged man in good health and CMV-seronegative. This chain is built from TRBV19 and TRBJ2-1, with 7 bases matching TRBD1. The CDR3 has the sequence CASSTGGYNEQFF. The nucleotide sequence reads as follows: TGTGCCAGTAGTACAGGGGGCTACAATGAGCAGTTCTTC. Joined to the reference TRBV19 and TRBJ2-1 proteins, this CDR3 gives the full variable domain: DGGITQSPKYLFRKEGQNVTLSCEQNLNHDAMYWYRQDPGQGLRLIYYSQIVNDFQKGDIAEGYSVSREKKESFPLTVTSAQKNPTAFYLCASSTGGYNEQFFGPGTRLTVL.